This T cell receptor (beta chain) was identified during a study of blood T cell repertoires in COVID-19. Study background: Acute-phase and convalescent COVID-19 samples originated in the United States, Italy and Spain.

Germline V CDR1 and CDR2: MDHEN, SYDVKM. The J segment lost 8 bases and the V segment lost 11 bases, leaving 13 bases of the junction unmatched. The CDR3 loop spans 14 amino acids. This clone was seen a few times. In the source study's methods: Scientists estimated how many nucleated cells there were by amplifying reference gene primers. Clones were read by immunoSEQ multiplex PCR, and TCRdb kept only the in-frame ones, dropping some. V and J calls plus clone size are reproduced from that table; the DNA served to infer D and trimming. The sample carries about 180,000 clones, more than 70% recorded once.

The TCR comes from a woman aged 25 to 39 with acute or convalescent COVID-19. This chain connects TRBV28 to TRBJ2-1, with TRBD2 matching 9 bases. Sequenced material: peripheral blood. This CDR3 reads CASRSGLATDEQFF. The CDR3 coding sequence is TGTGCCTCCCGCTCGGGACTAGCCACCGATGAGCAGTTCTTC.